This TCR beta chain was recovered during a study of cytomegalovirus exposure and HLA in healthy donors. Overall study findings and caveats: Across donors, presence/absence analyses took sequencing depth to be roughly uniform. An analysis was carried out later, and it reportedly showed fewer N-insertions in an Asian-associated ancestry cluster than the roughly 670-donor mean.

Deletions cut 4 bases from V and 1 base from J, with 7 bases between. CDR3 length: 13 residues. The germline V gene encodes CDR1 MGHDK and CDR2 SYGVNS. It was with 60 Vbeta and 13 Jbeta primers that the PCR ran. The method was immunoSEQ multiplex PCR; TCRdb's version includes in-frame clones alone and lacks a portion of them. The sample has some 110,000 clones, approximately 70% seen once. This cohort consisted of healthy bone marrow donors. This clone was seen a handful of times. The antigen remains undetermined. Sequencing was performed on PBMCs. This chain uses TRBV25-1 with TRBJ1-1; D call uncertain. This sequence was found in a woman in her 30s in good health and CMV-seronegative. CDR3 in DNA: TGTGCCAGCAGTGTCGGTGGGAACACTGAAGCTTTCTTT. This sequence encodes CASSVGGNTEAFF.